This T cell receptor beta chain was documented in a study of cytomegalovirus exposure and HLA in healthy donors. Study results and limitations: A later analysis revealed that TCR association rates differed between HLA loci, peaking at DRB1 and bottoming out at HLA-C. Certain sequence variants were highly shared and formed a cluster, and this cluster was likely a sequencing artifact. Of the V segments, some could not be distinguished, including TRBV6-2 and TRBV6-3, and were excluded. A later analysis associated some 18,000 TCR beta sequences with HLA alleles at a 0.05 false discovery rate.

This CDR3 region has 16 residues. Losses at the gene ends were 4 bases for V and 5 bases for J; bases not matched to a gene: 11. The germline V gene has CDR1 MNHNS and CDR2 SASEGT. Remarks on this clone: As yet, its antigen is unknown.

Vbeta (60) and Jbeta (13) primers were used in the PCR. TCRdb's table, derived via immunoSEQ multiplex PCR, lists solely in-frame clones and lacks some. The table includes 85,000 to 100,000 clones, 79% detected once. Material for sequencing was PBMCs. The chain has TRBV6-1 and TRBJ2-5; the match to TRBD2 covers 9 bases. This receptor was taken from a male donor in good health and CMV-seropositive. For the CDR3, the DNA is TGTGCCAGCAGTGTGGCCTACGCGGGGGGGCCTGAGACCCAGTACTTC. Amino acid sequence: CASSVAYAGGPETQYF.